The rows below give T cell receptor beta chains drawn from one sample of a study of blood T cell repertoires in COVID-19. Profiling relied on immunoSEQ multiplex PCR, and the TCRdb table lists in-frame clones only, not all of them. The repertoire has 150,000 to 200,000 clones, more than 75% of them found once; the top ten carry 3.5% to 4.5%. The sample comprised peripheral blood. Source of these receptors: a human donor in a cohort sampled during active COVID-19. Both conserved end residues are part of each CDR3. The D gene is left open where the match is weak. Expanded clones are given a class, and other clones once, few, many or no size at all.

len	j_gene	d_gene	v_gene	abundance	CDR3aa	CDR3nt
16	TRBJ2-1	-	TRBV9	-	CASSVGGGVLYNEQFF	TGTGCCAGCAGCGTAGGCGGCGGGGTTCTCTACAATGAGCAGTTCTTC
14	TRBJ2-7	TRBD1	TRBV9	few	CASSVGQGTYEQYF	TGTGCCAGCAGCGTGGGACAGGGGACCTACGAGCAGTACTTC
15	TRBJ1-5	TRBD1	TRBV19	-	CASSIRDRGNQPQHF	TGTGCCAGTAGTATCCGGGACAGGGGAAATCAGCCCCAGCATTTT
13	TRBJ2-1	-	TRBV29-1	-	CSVLVASYNEQFF	TGCAGCGTCTTAGTAGCTAGCTACAATGAGCAGTTCTTC
12	TRBJ2-3	-	TRBV3-1/TRBV3-2	-	CASSQLGDTQYF	TGTGCCAGCAGCCAACTCGGAGATACGCAGTATTTT
14	TRBJ1-6	-	TRBV2	-	CASSVTEYNSPLHF	TGTGCCAGCAGTGTGACAGAGTATAATTCACCCCTCCACTTT
14	TRBJ2-5	-	TRBV4-3	-	CASSQDLGVGTQYF	TGCGCCAGCAGCCAAGATCTAGGCGTAGGGACCCAGTACTTC
14	TRBJ2-5	-	TRBV4-3	-	CASSQQGQGETQYF	TGCGCCAGCAGCCAACAGGGACAAGGGGAGACCCAGTACTTC
13	TRBJ2-3	-	TRBV19	-	CASSMAFADTQYF	TGTGCCAGTAGTATGGCTTTTGCTGATACGCAGTATTTT
19	TRBJ2-3	-	TRBV27	-	CASSLQRLVLGGSTDTQYF	TGTGCCAGCAGTTTACAACGATTGGTACTAGGCGGCTCTACAGATACGCAGTATTTT
15	TRBJ2-5	-	TRBV6-5	-	CASRYSAGSGETQYF	TGTGCCAGCCGATACTCGGCAGGGTCCGGAGAGACCCAGTACTTC
14	TRBJ1-2	-	TRBV16	once	CASSQTRAGQGYTF	TGTGCCAGCAGCCAAACCAGGGCAGGACAGGGCTACACCTTC
17	TRBJ1-2	-	TRBV18	once	CASSPLMEGGDSYGYTF	TGTGCCAGCTCACCACTCATGGAAGGGGGTGACAGCTATGGCTACACCTTC
14	TRBJ1-1	-	TRBV27	-	CASSRGLGQWDAFF	TGTGCCAGCAGCAGGGGCCTTGGGCAATGGGACGCTTTCTTT
13	TRBJ2-7	-	TRBV9	-	CASSVGRRGEQYF	TGTGCCAGCAGCGTAGGCCGTCGCGGCGAGCAGTACTTC
12	TRBJ1-1	-	TRBV21-1	-	CATWGPNTEAFF	TGTGCGACATGGGGGCCCAACACTGAAGCTTTCTTT
12	TRBJ2-2	-	TRBV24-1	-	CATAEDTGELFF	TGTGCCACCGCAGAGGACACCGGGGAGCTGTTTTTT
14	TRBJ2-5	-	TRBV19	-	CASSIVGEWETQYF	TGTGCCAGTAGTATAGTAGGAGAATGGGAGACCCAGTACTTC
13	TRBJ1-1	-	TRBV5-1	-	CASRPQGYTEAFF	TGCGCCAGCAGGCCTCAGGGTTACACTGAAGCTTTCTTT
14	TRBJ2-7	TRBD1	TRBV18	-	CASSPRQGPYEQYF	TGTGCCAGCTCCCCACGACAGGGCCCCTACGAGCAGTACTTC
16	TRBJ2-2	-	TRBV7-2	few	CASSLVGGRGTGELFF	TGTGCCAGCAGCTTAGTAGGGGGAAGGGGCACCGGGGAGCTGTTTTTT
13	TRBJ2-7	-	TRBV6-2/TRBV6-3	-	CASSWGSSYEQYF	TGTGCCAGCAGTTGGGGCAGCTCCTACGAGCAGTACTTC
14	TRBJ2-7	TRBD1	TRBV5-4	-	CASSPTGGKYEQYF	TGTGCCAGCAGCCCGACAGGGGGTAAATACGAGCAGTACTTC
16	TRBJ2-2	TRBD1	TRBV30	-	CAWSDFRQGDTGELFF	TGTGCCTGGAGTGACTTTAGACAGGGGGACACCGGGGAGCTGTTTTTT
12	TRBJ1-2	-	TRBV29-1	-	CSVEERGFRYTF	TGCAGCGTTGAAGAACGGGGATTCCGCTACACCTTC
15	TRBJ2-5	-	TRBV2	-	CASRISLTAAETQYF	TGTGCCAGCAGAATTTCGCTAACAGCGGCAGAGACCCAGTACTTC
19	TRBJ2-3	-	TRBV5-8	-	CASSLRVRGAGSYTDTQYF	TGTGCCAGCAGCTTGCGGGTCCGCGGGGCAGGGTCCTACACAGATACGCAGTATTTT
14	TRBJ1-2	TRBD1	TRBV9	-	CASSGIGQGWSYTF	TGTGCCAGCAGCGGAATAGGACAGGGATGGAGCTACACCTTC
12	TRBJ2-1	-	TRBV29-1	once	CSVGSSWDEQFF	TGCAGCGTTGGGAGTAGCTGGGATGAGCAGTTCTTC
15	TRBJ1-2	TRBD1	TRBV6-5	-	CASSDRGWGGYGYTF	TGTGCCAGCAGCGACAGGGGCTGGGGGGGGTATGGCTACACCTTC
13	TRBJ1-2	TRBD1	TRBV9	-	CASSVDRGYGYTF	TGTGCCAGCAGCGTTGACAGGGGCTATGGCTACACCTTC
14	TRBJ1-5	-	TRBV7-2	-	CASSQGRVDQPQHF	TGTGCCAGCAGCCAGGGTAGGGTCGATCAGCCCCAGCATTTT
15	TRBJ1-1	-	TRBV5-8	-	CASSSAISLNTEAFF	TGTGCCAGCAGCTCTGCGATTTCTTTGAACACTGAAGCTTTCTTT
14	TRBJ1-1	TRBD1	TRBV18	-	CASSPGQAITEAFF	TGTGCCAGCTCACCGGGACAGGCGATCACTGAAGCTTTCTTT
14	TRBJ1-1	-	TRBV28	-	CASSSGSGLLGAFF	TGTGCCAGCAGTTCCGGATCAGGGTTGTTAGGAGCTTTCTTT
15	TRBJ1-1	-	TRBV5-1	-	CASSSKGDGGTEAFF	TGCGCCAGCAGCTCGAAGGGGGATGGGGGCACTGAAGCTTTCTTT
13	TRBJ1-1	-	TRBV7-2	-	CASSAQENTEAFF	TGTGCCAGCAGCGCACAGGAGAACACTGAAGCTTTCTTT
15	TRBJ2-3	-	TRBV10-1	-	CASSAGTRGTDTQYF	TGCGCCAGCAGTGCCGGGACAAGGGGGACAGATACGCAGTATTTT
15	TRBJ2-7	-	TRBV4-1	-	CASSQESTTGYEQYF	TGCGCCAGCAGCCAAGAGTCAACGACCGGGTACGAGCAGTACTTC
16	TRBJ2-2	-	TRBV3-1/TRBV3-2	-	CASSPRQSRNTGELFF	TGTGCCAGCAGCCCACGACAGTCCCGAAACACCGGGGAGCTGTTTTTT
12	TRBJ2-5	-	TRBV18	-	CASSPAQDDQYF	TGTGCCAGCTCACCGGCACAGGACGACCAGTACTTC
17	TRBJ1-6	TRBD1	TRBV7-8	-	CASSLGDRDKLNSPLHF	TGTGCCAGCAGCTTAGGGGACAGAGACAAACTTAATTCACCCCTCCACTTT
14	TRBJ2-7	TRBD1	TRBV18	-	CASSPSHRGYEQYF	TGTGCCAGCTCACCAAGCCACAGGGGCTACGAGCAGTACTTC
14	TRBJ1-2	-	TRBV19	once	CASSNDKGRYGYTF	TGTGCCAGTAGTAACGACAAGGGGCGATATGGCTACACCTTC
13	TRBJ2-7	TRBD1	TRBV30	-	CASTGTGEYEQYF	TGTGCCAGCACCGGGACAGGCGAGTACGAGCAGTACTTC
11	TRBJ2-7	-	TRBV28	-	CASSSSRAQYF	TGTGCCAGCAGTTCATCGAGGGCCCAGTACTTC
13	TRBJ2-2	-	TRBV10-1	-	CASRATGPGELFF	TGCGCCAGCAGAGCTACAGGGCCCGGGGAGCTGTTTTTT